This TCR beta chain was identified in a study of T cells in Graves' hyperthyroidism and ophthalmopathy. Uncontrolled infection, other autoimmune disease, pregnancy or lactation excluded patients. Trimming left V 7 bases short and J 0 bases short, with 7 bases between. The CDR3 spans 12 residues. CDR1 and CDR2 (germline): MNHEY, SVGEGT. Amplified TCR beta CDR3 regions came from RNA transcripts. HTBI primers were used for first-round RT-PCR of the TCR CDR3. TCRdb re-derived calls from the multiplex PCR reads in MiXCR, one entry per CDR3 protein. The sample holds about 700,000 distinct CDR3 sequences; roughly 15% are singletons and the top ten take 9.5% to 13%. This clonotype was detected a few times.

The chain employs TRBV6-2 or TRBV6-3 and TRBJ2-7; D not certain. The receptor was derived from a young woman with Graves' hyperthyroidism. The sample taken for sequencing was blood. The CDR3 DNA reads TGTGCCAGCATGACACCCTCCTACGAGCAGTACTTC. The encoded protein is CASMTPSYEQYF.